A single sample gave rise to the 19 T cell receptor beta chains below, sequenced in a study of cytomegalovirus exposure and HLA in healthy donors. Primers included in the PCR were 60 Vbeta and 13 Jbeta primers. The method was immunoSEQ multiplex PCR; TCRdb's version includes in-frame clones alone and lacks a portion of them. Of 150,000 to 200,000 clones in the sample, 60% to 80% were seen once. The sequenced sample was PBMCs. All receptors come from a woman aged 45-60 years in good health and CMV-seropositive.

The V call is TRBV2, the J call TRBJ2-2, with TRBD2 as a possible D gene (5 bases). This CDR3 contains 16 residues. Germline V gene sequence: CDR1 SNHLY, CDR2 FYNNEI. Trimming pared 4 bases from V and 1 base from J, leaving 13 bases between. The CDR3 DNA reads as TGTGCCAGCAGTGGTCGTGGGAGTCTGAACACCGGGGAGCTGTTTTTT. Amino acids: CASSGRGSLNTGELFF. Full variable domain (outside the CDR3, taken from reference TRBV2 and TRBJ2-2): EPEVTQTPSHQVTQMGQEVILRCVPISNHLYFYWYRQILGQKVEFLVSFYNNEISEKSEIFDDQFSVERPDGSNFTLKIRSTKLEDSAMYFCASSGRGSLNTGELFFGEGSRLTVL.

Turning to this clone: A read error may produce the germline difference seen at one junction end. This chain joins TRBV2 and TRBJ2-7, with 10 positions matching TRBD1. The CDR3 is 9 amino acids. Germline CDR1 is SNHLY and CDR2 is FYNNEI. This chain's CDR3 is CATGTGAPF. The DNA of the CDR3 is TGTGCCACAGGGACAGGGGCCCCCTTC. Combining the CDR3 with reference TRBV2 and TRBJ2-7 gives the whole variable domain EPEVTQTPSHQVTQMGQEVILRCVPISNHLYFYWYRQILGQKVEFLVSFYNNEISEKSEIFDDQFSVERPDGSNFTLKIRSTKLEDSAMYFCATGTGAPFGPGTRLTVT.

The rearrangement links TRBV6-1 to TRBJ1-4; 12 bases line up with TRBD1. The CDR3 covers 15 residues. The V and J ends lost 6 bases and 8 bases, in that order; junction bases with no gene match: 7. Germline-derived CDR1 and CDR2 are MNHNS and SASEGT. The CDR3 sequence: CASRAGTGGREKLFF. For the CDR3, the DNA is TGTGCCAGCAGGGCCGGGACAGGGGGCAGGGAAAAACTGTTTTTT.

This clone was counted a few times. CDR3: CASTGTVNTEAFF. The CDR3 region has the DNA TGTGCCAGCACGGGGACAGTGAACACTGAAGCTTTCTTT. The chain uses TRBV25-1 and TRBJ1-1; 7 bases align to TRBD1. The CDR3 is 13 residues long. Looked up from germline, CDR1 is MGHDK and CDR2 is SYGVNS. V lost 7 bases and J lost 0; bases outside the gene matches: 2.

CDR3 nucleotides: TGTGCCAGTAGTATGGGGAGAGCGGGGGGGGCAGATACGCAGTATTTT. Its translation is CASSMGRAGGADTQYF. The J gene is TRBJ2-3, the V gene TRBV19; 10 bases are a match to TRBD2. V gave up 3 bases and J gave up 4 bases; unmatched junction bases: 7. The CDR3 totals 16 residues. Germline values: CDR1 LNHDA, CDR2 SQIVND (reference sequence). Full variable domain (rest looked up from reference TRBV19 and TRBJ2-3): DGGITQSPKYLFRKEGQNVTLSCEQNLNHDAMYWYRQDPGQGLRLIYYSQIVNDFQKGDIAEGYSVSREKKESFPLTVTSAQKNPTAFYLCASSMGRAGGADTQYFGPGTRLTVL.

A few counts support this clone. V usage is TRBV29-1 and J usage is TRBJ2-7, with 11 positions matching TRBD1. This CDR3 has 14 residues. V dropped 4 bases and J dropped 0; count of bases not matched to a gene: 2. Germline V gene lookup returns CDR1 SQVTM and CDR2 ANQGSEA. The chain's CDR3 is CSVGTGGLSYEQYF. In DNA, the CDR3 is TGCAGCGTTGGGACAGGGGGCCTCTCCTACGAGCAGTACTTC.

The chain uses TRBV7-2 and TRBJ1-5; 7 bases match TRBD1. The germline V gene has CDR1 SGHTA and CDR2 FQGNSA. The CDR3 sequence is 13 residues long. V gave up 5 bases and J gave up 11 bases; unmatched junction bases: 9. The CDR3 loop is CASSRDRDGAQHF. Written as DNA, the CDR3 is TGTGCCAGCAGCCGCGACAGGGACGGGGCCCAGCATTTT.

The chain recombines TRBV2 with TRBJ1-2; D ambiguous. CDR1 SNHLY and CDR2 FYNNEI come from the germline V gene. The germline V and J ends were trimmed by 2 bases and 4 bases, with 14 bases remaining between them. The CDR3 is 15 amino acids. The CDR3 is CASSETPPEVYGYTF. The CDR3 region has the DNA TGTGCCAGCAGTGAAACACCGCCAGAGGTCTATGGCTACACCTTC.

The V gene is TRBV5-1, the J gene TRBJ2-1; 8 bases are a match to TRBD2. V trimming: 1 base; J trimming: 5 bases; junction bases outside the gene matches: 5. The CDR3 spans 15 residues. CDR1 is SGHRS, CDR2 YFSETQ, per germline. The CDR3 region is CASSLTAGAHNEQFF. CDR3 in DNA: TGCGCCAGCAGCTTGACAGCGGGGGCGCACAATGAGCAGTTCTTC.

This chain uses TRBV7-7 with TRBJ2-2, with unresolved D. The germline V and J ends were trimmed by 5 bases and 4 bases, with 17 bases remaining between them. The CDR3 runs 16 residues. CDR1 SSHAT and CDR2 FNYEAQ come from the germline V gene (reference sequence). CDR3 in amino acids: CASSPSARSGTGELFF. The CDR3 region has the DNA TGTGCCAGCAGCCCATCGGCTAGATCGGGCACCGGGGAGCTGTTTTTT. Full variable domain (rest looked up from reference TRBV7-7 and TRBJ2-2): GAGVSQSPRYKVTKRGQDVTLRCDPISSHATLYWYQQALGQGPEFLTYFNYEAQPDKSGLPSDRFSAERPEGSISTLTIQRTEQRDSAMYRCASSPSARSGTGELFFGEGSRLTVL.

The chain links TRBV5-6 to TRBJ1-5, with D perhaps matching TRBD1 (5 bases). V was pared by 0 bases and J by 11 bases, with 9 bases between. The germline V gene encodes CDR1 SGHDT and CDR2 YYEEEE. CDR3 length: 12 residues. The CDR3 here is CASSLGADTQHF. The CDR3 DNA sequence: TGTGCCAGCAGCTTGGGTGCGGACACCCAGCATTTT.

V is TRBV23-1 and J is TRBJ1-5; no definite D call. TRBV23-1 is an ORF, and what it does is uncertain. V was shortened by 0 bases and J by 4 bases, with 22 bases between the two germline ends. The CDR3 is 19 residues long. The CDR3 DNA is TGCGCCAGCAGTCAATCTGGTCGTAGAGGGAGGGTTTTTAATCAGCCCCAGCATTTT. Translating gives CASSQSGRRGRVFNQPQHF.

V and J are TRBV25-1 and TRBJ2-7; TRBD1 matches at 11 bases. Unmatched junction bases numbered 3, after V lost 5 bases and J lost 6 bases. Per the germline V gene, CDR1 is MGHDK and CDR2 is SYGVNS. The CDR3 is 13 residues long. This CDR3 is CASSLGTGGEQYF. The CDR3 nucleotides are TGTGCCAGCAGTCTTGGGACAGGGGGCGAGCAGTACTTC.

J is TRBJ2-3 and V is TRBV5-6, with 10 bases lining up with TRBD2. CDR3 length: 17 residues. Germline CDR1 reads SGHDT; CDR2 reads YYEEEE. The V segment lost 3 bases and the J segment 6 bases; nucleotides outside the gene matches: 13. CDR3 sequence reads: CASSSSTSGALTDTQYF. The DNA of the CDR3 is TGTGCCAGCAGCTCCTCTACTAGCGGGGCCCTGACGGATACGCAGTATTTT.

A few counts support this clone. The chain is built from TRBV10-1 and TRBJ2-7; D perhaps matches TRBD1 (5 bases). This CDR3 has 15 residues. The germline V gene has CDR1 WNHNN and CDR2 SYGVQD (reference sequence). V lost 0 bases to trimming and J lost 4 bases, with 13 bases between them. CDR3 loop: CASSESGHKAYEQYF. In DNA, the CDR3 is TGCGCCAGCAGTGAGTCCGGACACAAGGCATACGAGCAGTACTTC.

This clone was recorded a few times. The J gene is TRBJ1-5, the V gene TRBV4-1; D is uncertain. The V end was cut by 0 bases, the J end by 0 bases, with 6 bases between. CDR3 length: 15 amino acids. Germline CDR1 and CDR2: MGHRA and YSYEKL. The CDR3 nucleotides read TGCGCCAGCAGCCAAGACCTAGATAGCAATCAGCCCCAGCATTTT. Amino acid sequence: CASSQDLDSNQPQHF.

This chain joins TRBV7-3 and TRBJ2-5; 10 bases line up with TRBD2. V lost 6 bases, J lost 5 bases, and 3 bases stayed unmatched. The length of the CDR3 is 13 residues. In germline, CDR1 is SGHTA, CDR2 FQGTGA. CDR3 bases: TGTGCCAGCAGGCTAGCGGGGGAGGAGACCCAGTACTTC. Its translation: CASRLAGEETQYF.

The chain recombines TRBV6-5 with TRBJ1-4; 7 nucleotides align to TRBD1. Trimming cost V 6 bases and J 3 bases; bases outside gene matches: 7. The CDR3 has 15 amino acids. The germline V gene has CDR1 MNHEY and CDR2 SVGAGI. CDR3 amino acids: CASRTGIGANEKLFF. The CDR3 bases are TGTGCCAGCAGGACAGGGATAGGGGCTAATGAAAAACTGTTTTTT.

This clone appeared a few times. The CDR3 DNA sequence: TGTGCTAGTGGTTTGGGGCTCAGGTCAGCGGGGGTAGATACGCAGTATTTT. Translation: CASGLGLRSAGVDTQYF. This sequence joins TRBV12-5 and TRBJ2-3, with TRBD2 matching over 8 bases. After removal of 1 base from V and 5 bases from J, the junction contained 11 bases not matched to a gene. This CDR3 has 17 amino acids. Per the germline V gene, CDR1 is LGHNT and CDR2 is FRNRAP.